Here is one T cell receptor beta chain with its context. What it binds is not known. CDR3 size: 13 residues. The V and J ends lost 3 bases and 8 bases respectively, with 10 bases between them. Germline V lookup: CDR1 KGHSH, CDR2 LQKENI. The data were obtained in a study of cytomegalovirus exposure and HLA in healthy donors. Study-level points and caveats: Analyses of presence and absence presupposed an approximately uniform sequencing depth across donors. Cytomegalovirus-associated TCR beta chains were listed, numbering approximately 150.

The PCR was carried out with 60 Vbeta primers and 13 Jbeta primers. The protocol was immunoSEQ multiplex PCR, while the TCRdb copy is restricted to in-frame clones and leaves out a portion. This sample carries about 190,000 clones, roughly 77% of them seen once, and the ten largest clones take less than 4%. Donors consisted of healthy bone marrow donors. The receptor's source is a woman aged 30 to 39 in good health and CMV-seropositive. The chain joins TRBV18 to TRBJ2-2, with D unclear. The sample consisted of PBMCs. The CDR3 DNA sequence: TGTGCCAGCTCACCTCACGAGAGGGGGGAGCTGTTTTTT. Amino acids: CASSPHERGELFF.